Below, 2 T cell receptor beta chains from the same sample are listed, as sequenced in a study of cytomegalovirus exposure and HLA in healthy donors. Generated by immunoSEQ multiplex PCR, the TCRdb table keeps only in-frame clones and is missing some. Here the sample spans 60,000 to 85,000 clones, around 96% being singletons. Sequenced sample: PBMCs. The receptor set was obtained from a woman aged 18-29 years in good health and CMV-seropositive.

The genes are TRBV7-9 and TRBJ1-2, with 11 bases identical to TRBD1. Trimming at V came to 5 bases and at J to 4 bases, leaving 3 bases not matched to a gene. This CDR3 contains 14 residues. Germline V gene lookup returns CDR1 SEHNR and CDR2 FQNEAQ (reference sequence). This CDR3 is CASSRGQGVYGYTF. The CDR3 nucleotides read TGTGCCAGCAGCCGGGGACAGGGGGTCTATGGCTACACCTTC.

V usage is TRBV18 and J usage is TRBJ1-4, with 7 bases identical to TRBD1. The V gene's germline CDR1 is KGHSH and CDR2 LQKENI. The CDR3 runs 13 residues. The V segment lost 5 bases and the J segment 8 bases; nucleotides outside the gene matches: 5. The CDR3 nucleotides are TGTGCCAGCTCAAAACAGGGGCGAGAAAAACTGTTTTTT. Its protein is CASSKQGREKLFF.